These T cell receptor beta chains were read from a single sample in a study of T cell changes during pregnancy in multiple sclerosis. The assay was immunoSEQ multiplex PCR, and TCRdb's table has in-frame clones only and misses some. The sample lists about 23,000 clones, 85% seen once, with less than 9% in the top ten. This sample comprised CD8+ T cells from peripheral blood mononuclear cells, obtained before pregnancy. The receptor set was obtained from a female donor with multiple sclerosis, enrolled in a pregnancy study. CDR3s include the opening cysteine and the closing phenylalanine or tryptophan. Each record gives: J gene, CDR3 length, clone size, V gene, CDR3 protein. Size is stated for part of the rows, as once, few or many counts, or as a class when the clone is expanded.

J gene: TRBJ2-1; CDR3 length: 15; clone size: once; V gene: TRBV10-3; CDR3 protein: CAISDSGQVNNEQFF
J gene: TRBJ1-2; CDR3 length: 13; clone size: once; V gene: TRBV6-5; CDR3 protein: CASSYRPSYGYTF
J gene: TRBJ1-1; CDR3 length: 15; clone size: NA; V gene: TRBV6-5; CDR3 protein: CASSYSTGADTEAFF
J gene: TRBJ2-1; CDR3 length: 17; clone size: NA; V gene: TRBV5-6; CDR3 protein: CASSGGLAGSSYNEQFF
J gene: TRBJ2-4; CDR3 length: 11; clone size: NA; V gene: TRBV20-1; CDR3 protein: CSARDRLDQYF
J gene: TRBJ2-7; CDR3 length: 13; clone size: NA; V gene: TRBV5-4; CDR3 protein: CASRPGTSYEQYF
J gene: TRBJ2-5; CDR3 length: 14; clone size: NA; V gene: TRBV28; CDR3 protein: CASSSRGRWETQYF
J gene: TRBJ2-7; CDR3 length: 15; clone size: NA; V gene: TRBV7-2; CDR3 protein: CASSPRQGAMNEQYF
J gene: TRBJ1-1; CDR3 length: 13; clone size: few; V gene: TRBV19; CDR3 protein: CASSTTGYTEAFF
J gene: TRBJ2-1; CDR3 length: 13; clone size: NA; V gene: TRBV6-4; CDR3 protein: CASSEGGRTEQFF
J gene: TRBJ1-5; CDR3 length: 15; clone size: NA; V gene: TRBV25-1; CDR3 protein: CASSPRGGSNQPQHF
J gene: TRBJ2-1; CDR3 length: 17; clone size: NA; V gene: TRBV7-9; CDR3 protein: CASSLPRTRTSYNEQFF
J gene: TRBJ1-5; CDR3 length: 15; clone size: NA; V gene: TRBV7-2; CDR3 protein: CASSEGLYSNQPQHF
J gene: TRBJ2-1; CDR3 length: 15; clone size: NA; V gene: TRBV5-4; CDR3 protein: CASSLGRFKDNEQFF
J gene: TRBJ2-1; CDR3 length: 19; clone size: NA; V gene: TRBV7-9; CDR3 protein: CASSSPTSGRSSSYNEQFF
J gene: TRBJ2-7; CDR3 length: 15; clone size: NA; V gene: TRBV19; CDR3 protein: CASSIMREISYEQYF
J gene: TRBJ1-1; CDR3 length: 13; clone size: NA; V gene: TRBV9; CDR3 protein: CASSSRGNTEAFF
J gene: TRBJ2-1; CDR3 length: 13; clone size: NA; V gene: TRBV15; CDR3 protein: CATSNHGGWEQFF
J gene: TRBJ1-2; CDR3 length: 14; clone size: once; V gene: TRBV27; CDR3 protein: CASSFVWGADGYTF
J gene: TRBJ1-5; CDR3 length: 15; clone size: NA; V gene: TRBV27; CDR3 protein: CASSLSRGSNQPQHF
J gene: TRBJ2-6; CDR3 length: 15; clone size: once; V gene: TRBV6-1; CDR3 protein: CASSESGSGANVLTF
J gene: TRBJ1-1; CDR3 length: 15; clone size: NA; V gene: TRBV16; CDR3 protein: CASSRIRGADTEAFF
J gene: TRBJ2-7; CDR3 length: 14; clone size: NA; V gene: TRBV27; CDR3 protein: CASSLGRASYEQYF
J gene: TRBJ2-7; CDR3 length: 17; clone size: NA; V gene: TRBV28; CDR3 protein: CASSALTRVAGNYEQYF
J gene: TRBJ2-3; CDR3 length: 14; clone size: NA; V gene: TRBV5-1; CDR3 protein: CASSLAGGTDTQYF
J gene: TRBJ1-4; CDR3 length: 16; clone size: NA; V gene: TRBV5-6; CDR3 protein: CASSLGTNRGNEKLFF
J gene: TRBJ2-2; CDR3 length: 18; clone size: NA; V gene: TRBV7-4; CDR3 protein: CASSLGPSGRADTGELFF
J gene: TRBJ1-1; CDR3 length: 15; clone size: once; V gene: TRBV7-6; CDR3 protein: CASSLFWTGNTEAFF
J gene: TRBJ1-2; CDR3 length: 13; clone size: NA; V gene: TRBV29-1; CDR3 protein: CSVKTGNNYGYTF
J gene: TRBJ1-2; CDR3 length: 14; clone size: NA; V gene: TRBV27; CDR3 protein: CASSWGRANYGYTF
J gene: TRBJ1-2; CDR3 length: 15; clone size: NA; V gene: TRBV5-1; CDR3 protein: CASSLVTGNPYGYTF
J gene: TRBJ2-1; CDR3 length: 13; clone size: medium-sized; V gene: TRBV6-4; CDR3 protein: CASSSGAYNEQFF
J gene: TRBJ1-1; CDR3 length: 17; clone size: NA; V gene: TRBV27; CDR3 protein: CASSFRGRLPLNTEAFF
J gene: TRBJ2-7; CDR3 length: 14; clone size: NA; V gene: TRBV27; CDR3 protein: CASSILPGLYEQYF
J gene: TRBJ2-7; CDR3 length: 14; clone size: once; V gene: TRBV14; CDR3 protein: CASSTNLRLDEQYF
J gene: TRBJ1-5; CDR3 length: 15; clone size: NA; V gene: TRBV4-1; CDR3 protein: CASSQGVRGYQPQHF
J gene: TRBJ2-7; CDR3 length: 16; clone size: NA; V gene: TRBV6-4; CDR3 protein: CASSDLPGQESYEQYF
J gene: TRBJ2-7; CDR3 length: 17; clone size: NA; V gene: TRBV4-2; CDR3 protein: CASSHPETGGVTYEQYF
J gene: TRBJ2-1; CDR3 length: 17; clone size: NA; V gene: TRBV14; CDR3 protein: CASSQDFMSSSYNEQFF
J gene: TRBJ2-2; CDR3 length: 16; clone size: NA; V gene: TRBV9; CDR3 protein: CASSLPTGGSTGELFF
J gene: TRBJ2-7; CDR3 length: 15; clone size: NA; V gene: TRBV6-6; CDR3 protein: CASSPPGTGAYEQYF